This TCR beta chain was observed in a study of T cell changes during pregnancy in multiple sclerosis. Sequenced by immunoSEQ multiplex PCR; TCRdb stores in-frame clones only, minus some. Among roughly 110,000 clones listed, around 90% were seen once. Germline CDR1 reads KGHSH; CDR2 reads LQKENI. This CDR3 comprises 14 residues. The V and J ends lost 6 bases and 3 bases respectively, with 14 bases between them. This TCR was sampled from a female donor in good health, enrolled as a control in a pregnancy study. The rearrangement links TRBV18 to TRBJ1-1; D remains unclear. This material consisted of peripheral blood, taken in the third trimester of pregnancy. The CDR3 DNA sequence: TGTGCCAGCTCCCCGGGAGGGTCGGACACTGAAGCTTTCTTT. Amino acids: CASSPGGSDTEAFF.